This TCR beta chain is from a study of T cell responses to AZD1222 COVID-19 vaccine. Study findings and constraints: Among those given AZD1222, only five or six were seropositive at baseline.

The V and J ends lost 11 bases and 8 bases respectively, with 7 bases between them. The CDR3 covers 10 residues. From germline, CDR1 is LNHDA and CDR2 SQIVND (reference sequence). Here immunoSEQ multiplex PCR was the method, and the copy in TCRdb shows in-frame clones only, minus some. The sample lists about 170,000 clones, around nine tenths occurring once. Note on this clone: The target antigen is unknown.

The rearrangement joins TRBV19 to TRBJ1-6; D call uncertain. The clonotype originates from an adult who received the AZD1222 COVID-19 vaccine. The material was peripheral blood, obtained 28 days after the second AZD1222 dose. CDR3 loop: CACGDSPLHF. The CDR3 nucleotides read TGTGCCTGCGGGGATTCACCCCTCCACTTT. The variable domain in full, completed from reference TRBV19 and TRBJ1-6, reads DGGITQSPKYLFRKEGQNVTLSCEQNLNHDAMYWYRQDPGQGLRLIYYSQIVNDFQKGDIAEGYSVSREKKESFPLTVTSAQKNPTAFYLCACGDSPLHFGNGTRLTVT.